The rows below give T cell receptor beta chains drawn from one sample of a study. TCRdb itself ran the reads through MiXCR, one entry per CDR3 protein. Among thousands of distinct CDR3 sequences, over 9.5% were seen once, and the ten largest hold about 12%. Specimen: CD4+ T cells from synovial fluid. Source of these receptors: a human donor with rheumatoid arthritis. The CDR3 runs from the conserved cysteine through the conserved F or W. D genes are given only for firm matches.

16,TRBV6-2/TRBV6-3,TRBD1,CASSSGTGVNTGELFF
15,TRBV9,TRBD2,CASSEGLAVSYEQYF
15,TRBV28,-,CASTERRGLGNEQFF
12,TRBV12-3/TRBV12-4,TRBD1,CASVIGQGTSTF
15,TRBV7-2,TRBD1,CASSPGTGNNGELFF
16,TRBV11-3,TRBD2,CASSLGLADSTDTQYF
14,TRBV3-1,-,CASSHWGRNQPQHF
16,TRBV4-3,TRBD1,CASSPVLGGTLYEQYF
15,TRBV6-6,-,CASSYQRQNQETQYF
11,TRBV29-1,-,CSVVSAGELFF
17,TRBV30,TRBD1,CAWSPRRDRGPQETQYF
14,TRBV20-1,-,CSARDRGGRAGYTF
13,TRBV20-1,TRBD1,CSAPGQGAEEQYF
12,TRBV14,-,CASSQGQTRSYF
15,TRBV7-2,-,CASRPNRGRNDEQYF
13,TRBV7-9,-,CASSPLRGSEQYF
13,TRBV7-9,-,CASSYSLREEQFF
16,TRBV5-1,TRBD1,CASSLVTGGRTDTQYF
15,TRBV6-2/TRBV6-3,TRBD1,CASSRLDGTALPQHF
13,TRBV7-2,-,CASSRLSGNTIYF
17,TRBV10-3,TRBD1,CAISEGDSSLSGNTIYF
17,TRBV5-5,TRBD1,CASSLARTGLNTGELFF
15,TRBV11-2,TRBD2,CASSLASGGSYEQYF
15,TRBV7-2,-,CASSFGVGGRYEQYF
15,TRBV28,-,CASSSLRVAWETQYF
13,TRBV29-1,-,CSVWGRSNTEAFF
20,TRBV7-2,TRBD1,CASSPSLGQGPARSSYGYTF
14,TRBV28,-,CASSLLAGANEQFF
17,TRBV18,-,CASSLLGPGDLRGEQYF
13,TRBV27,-,CASGRRVGTEAFF